What follows are 24 T cell receptor beta chains derived from one specimen sequenced in a study of metastatic and nonmetastatic thyroid tumors. MiXCR reprocessed the PCR reads for TCRdb. Counted here are 15,000 or so clones, under 35% occurring once; the ten biggest clones make up roughly 14%. Every patient was untreated before thyroid surgery. Sequenced input: adjacent normal tissue. The receptors were sampled from a female donor with papillary thyroid cancer or a benign thyroid nodule (not recorded which). Some clones in this sample may be carry-over from other donors' samples.

The chain uses TRBV6-2 or TRBV6-3 and TRBJ2-7, with D possibly matching TRBD2 (6 bases). CDR1 is MNHEY, CDR2 SVGEGT, per germline. Trimming left V 0 bases short and J 3 bases short, with 12 bases between. CDR3 length equals 15 residues. DNA for the CDR3: TGTGCCAGCAGTTACTCAGGACTACCGGACTACGAGCAGTACTTC. It translates to CASSYSGLPDYEQYF.

This clone was seen a few times. This chain uses TRBV6-1 with TRBJ2-3, with 11 bases that match TRBD2. Germline CDR1 and CDR2: MNHNS and SASEGT. Trimming cost V 2 bases and J 6 bases; bases outside gene matches: 10. The CDR3 is 17 amino acids. CDR3 sequence reads: CASSESTSGKLGDTQYF. The DNA of the CDR3 is TGTGCCAGCAGTGAATCGACTAGCGGGAAGCTGGGGGATACGCAGTATTTT.

This clone appeared a few times. The V and J genes are TRBV3-1 and TRBJ1-4; perhaps TRBD1 as D (5 bases). The germline V and J ends were trimmed by 3 bases and 5 bases, with 16 bases remaining between them. CDR3 size: 16 residues. In germline, CDR1 is LGHDT, CDR2 YNNKEL (reference sequence). The CDR3 loop is CASSQSAGWGNEKLFF. The CDR3 DNA sequence: TGTGCCAGCAGCCAGAGCGCAGGGTGGGGGAATGAAAAACTGTTTTTT.

The gene calls are TRBV2 and TRBJ1-2; D may be TRBD1 (6 bases). Per the germline V gene, CDR1 is SNHLY and CDR2 is FYNNEI. The CDR3 totals 13 residues. V lost 8 bases and J lost 5, with 15 bases in between. This CDR3 is CASGDRGGYGYTF. The CDR3 DNA sequence: TGTGCCAGCGGGGATAGGGGGGGGTATGGCTACACCTTC.

This clone was found a few times. The chain links TRBV29-1 to TRBJ2-2; TRBD2 matches 8 bases. J gave up 3 bases and V 6 bases, and 6 bases lay outside the gene matches. This CDR3 has 14 residues. Germline CDR1 SQVTM, CDR2 ANQGSEA. DNA of the CDR3: TGCAGCGTGGAGATAGCGGGATACACCGGGGAGCTGTTTTTT. Translating it yields CSVEIAGYTGELFF.

The V call is TRBV3-1, the J call TRBJ2-5; D tentatively reads TRBD1 or TRBD2 (7 bases each). Trimming took off 1 base at V and 2 bases at J, with 14 bases between the two ends. The CDR3 has 16 residues. CDR1 LGHDT and CDR2 YNNKEL come from the germline V gene (reference sequence). CDR3 in amino acids: CASSQGRQGGQETQYF. DNA of the CDR3: TGTGCCAGCAGCCAAGGGCGACAGGGAGGGCAAGAGACCCAGTACTTC.

The chain combines TRBV28 with TRBJ1-6; D is undetermined. Germline CDR1 and CDR2: MDHEN and SYDVKM. This CDR3 contains 13 residues. The V end lost 4 bases, the J end lost 7 bases, and 8 bases lay between the germline ends. In DNA form, the CDR3 reads TGTGCCAGCAGTTCCTACAGAAATTCACCCCTCCACTTT. It encodes CASSSYRNSPLHF.

Ten or more counts support this clone. This sequence joins TRBV28 and TRBJ1-2; no clear D gene. This CDR3 contains 14 residues. The V end lost 2 bases, the J end lost 2 bases, and 9 bases lay between the germline ends. Germline V gene lookup returns CDR1 MDHEN and CDR2 SYDVKM. The CDR3 spells CASSLRPMNYGYTF. The CDR3 DNA follows: TGTGCCAGCAGTTTACGACCGATGAACTATGGCTACACCTTC.

This clone appeared a few times. This chain links TRBV12-3 or TRBV12-4 with TRBJ2-2; D is ambiguous. CDR3 length: 12 amino acids. The V and J ends lost 4 bases and 6 bases respectively, with 6 bases between them. The CDR3 sequence is CASSSMAGELFF. CDR3 DNA: TGTGCCAGCAGTTCAATGGCCGGGGAGCTGTTTTTT.

As to this clone: A much larger clone is a single base away; this may be a read error. Other DNA sequences in the same sample also yield this CDR3. The rearrangement joins TRBV6-5 to TRBJ1-6; D is unclear. Trimming took 6 bases from V and 5 from J, leaving 11 bases between them. The CDR3 covers 14 residues. The V gene's germline CDR1 is MNHEY and CDR2 SVGAGI. This chain's CDR3 is CASSYVRDNSPLHF. The CDR3 DNA sequence: TGTGCCAGCAGCTACGTTAGAGATAATTCACCCCTCCACTTT.

This clone was seen a few times. The chain carries TRBV2 and TRBJ1-5; D is ambiguous. Trimming stripped 7 bases from V and 0 bases from J, with 13 bases between. Germline-derived CDR1 and CDR2 are SNHLY and FYNNEI. This CDR3 is built from 15 residues. The CDR3 is CASKGRGISNQPQHF. For the CDR3, the DNA is TGTGCCAGCAAGGGAAGAGGGATTAGCAATCAGCCCCAGCATTTT.

This clone turned up a few times. Other DNA sequences in the sample encode the same CDR3. The chain employs TRBV6-1 and TRBJ2-2; D is unclear. CDR1 MNHNS and CDR2 SASEGT come from the germline V gene. The CDR3 runs to 15 residues. Trimming cost V 1 base and J 4 bases, with 10 bases left between them. CDR3 sequence reads: CASSEDVSSTGELFF. CDR3 in DNA: TGTGCCAGCAGTGAAGATGTCTCCTCCACCGGGGAGCTGTTTTTT.

This sequence joins TRBV7-2 and TRBJ2-7; D is ambiguous. Germline CDR1 is SGHTA and CDR2 is FQGNSA. The CDR3 has 15 amino acids. V lost 5 bases and J lost 4, with 18 bases in between. The CDR3 DNA is TGTGCCAGCAGCCTAAGTCCCCAATCCCATTACGAGCAGTACTTC. Translating gives CASSLSPQSHYEQYF.

This sequence joins TRBV6-5 and TRBJ1-2; the match to TRBD1 covers 9 bases. CDR3 length: 15 residues. J gave up 4 bases and V 0 bases, and 3 bases lay outside the gene matches. The germline gives CDR1 MNHEY, CDR2 SVGAGI. CDR3 sequence (DNA): TGTGCCAGCAGTTACTCACGGACAGGGGTCTATGGCTACACCTTC. Translating it yields CASSYSRTGVYGYTF.

The chain combines TRBV10-2 with TRBJ1-6; D not resolved. The CDR3 has 13 residues. CDR1 and CDR2 (germline): WSHSY, SAAADI. V lost 10 bases to trimming and J lost 5 bases, with 12 bases between them. The CDR3 here is CATEPSDNSPLHF. CDR3 coding DNA: TGCGCCACCGAGCCGAGTGATAATTCACCCCTCCACTTT.

This sequence joins TRBV11-2 and TRBJ2-7; 8 nucleotides line up with TRBD1. Germline V CDR1 and CDR2: SGHAT, FQNNGV. CDR3 length equals 14 residues. With V trimmed by 5 bases and J by 5 bases, 8 bases remained unmatched. CDR3 in amino acids: CASSLTGGINEQYF. Here the CDR3 DNA reads TGTGCCAGCAGCCTAACAGGGGGGATCAACGAGCAGTACTTC.

This clone was detected only a few times. The V call is TRBV6-5, the J call TRBJ2-7; D is perhaps TRBD1 or TRBD2 (7 bases each). Germline CDR1 and CDR2: MNHEY and SVGAGI. The CDR3 has 18 amino acids. V lost 5 bases and J 2 bases, leaving 25 bases between the germline ends. The CDR3 loop is CASSTRQGRDYNTYEQYF. The DNA of the CDR3 is TGTGCCAGCAGTACCAGACAGGGCCGGGACTACAATACCTACGAGCAGTACTTC.

The chain recombines TRBV28 with TRBJ2-1; 9 bases fit TRBD1. Per germline, CDR1 MDHEN and CDR2 SYDVKM. J lost 5 bases, V lost 5 bases, and 7 bases had no gene match. The CDR3 is 15 residues long. The CDR3 DNA reads as TGTGCCAGCAGTCCCGACAGGGGGTGGAACAATGAGCAGTTCTTC. Translated: CASSPDRGWNNEQFF.

The chain uses TRBV27 and TRBJ1-1; D not certain. This CDR3 is built from 14 residues. Deletions cut 3 bases from V and 1 base from J, with 9 bases between. Germline lookup yields CDR1 MNHEY and CDR2 SMNVEV (reference sequence). The DNA for the CDR3 is TGTGCCAGCAGTTTCCGGAAGACGAACACTGAAGCTTTCTTT. As protein: CASSFRKTNTEAFF.

V and J are TRBV6-5 and TRBJ1-2; possible D gene TRBD1, 5 bases. Germline V gene data show CDR1 as MNHEY and CDR2 as SVGAGI. This CDR3 has 15 residues. V lost 5 bases and J 5 bases, leaving 18 bases between the germline ends. The CDR3 spells CASSTDPRGTYGYTF. The CDR3 coding sequence is TGTGCCAGCAGTACCGATCCGCGGGGGACGTATGGCTACACCTTC.

The chain combines TRBV12-3 or TRBV12-4 with TRBJ2-2, with TRBD1 matching 7 bases. With 7 bases clipped from V and 7 bases from J, the junction kept 9 bases outside the gene matches. The length of the CDR3 is 14 residues. The CDR3 loop reads CASTLTGSSGELFF. For the CDR3, the DNA is TGTGCCAGCACTTTGACAGGGTCGAGCGGGGAGCTGTTTTTT.

By sample share, this clone is medium-sized. The rearrangement links TRBV9 to TRBJ1-2; no clear D gene. V lost 4 bases and J 8 bases, leaving 15 bases between the germline ends. There are 13 residues in the CDR3. Germline V gives CDR1 SGDLS, CDR2 YYNGEE. The CDR3, as DNA: TGTGCCAGCAGCTCCCATCCTCGGTCAGGCTACACCTTC. Encoded protein: CASSSHPRSGYTF.

J is TRBJ2-3 and V is TRBV20-1; D is undetermined. There are 13 residues in the CDR3. V was trimmed by 7 bases and J by 0 bases, leaving 11 bases between them. The germline gives CDR1 DFQATT, CDR2 SNEGSKA (reference sequence). As DNA, the CDR3 is TGCAGTGTCCGCAGGACCAGCACAGATACGCAGTATTTT. As protein: CSVRRTSTDTQYF.

Notes on this clone: With a much larger clone just one base away, this may be a read error. At the DNA level, this CDR3 is encoded by other sequences in the same sample as well. The J gene is TRBJ2-1, the V gene TRBV6-2 or TRBV6-3; TRBD2 is a possible D gene (5 bases). This CDR3 comprises 12 residues. Germline-derived CDR1 and CDR2 are MNHEY and SVGEGT. The CDR3 DNA is TGCGCCAGCAGTTTGTCCGCGGGTGAGCAGTTCTTC. It translates to CASSLSAGEQFF.